Shown below are 20 T cell receptor beta chains from a single sample sequenced in a study of blood T cell repertoires in COVID-19. Only in-frame clones appear in the TCRdb table, and some are missing; sequencing was by immunoSEQ multiplex PCR. The sample comprises about 160,000 clones, around 85% of which are singletons, and roughly 3% rests with the top ten. Sequencing was carried out using peripheral blood. Receptor source: a human donor with acute or convalescent COVID-19. The donor label of this sample is uncertain.

This sequence joins TRBV7-3 and TRBJ2-5; TRBD2 matches at 8 bases. The CDR3 spans 16 residues. J was trimmed by 5 bases and V by 3 bases; bases with no gene match: 11. CDR1 and CDR2 from the germline V gene are SGHTA and FQGTGA. CDR3 nucleotides: TGTGCCAGCAGCTTTTACGGAAGCGGGGGACGGGAGACCCAGTACTTC. As protein: CASSFYGSGGRETQYF.

The chain uses TRBV6-5 and TRBJ1-1; D uncertain. Germline loops: CDR1 MNHEY, CDR2 SVGAGI. Trimming pared 4 bases from V and 14 bases from J, leaving 20 bases between. The CDR3 sequence is 13 residues long. CDR3 in amino acids: CASSSNGQEAGFF. CDR3 bases: TGTGCCAGCAGTTCCAATGGGCAGGAGGCTGGGTTCTTT.

V gene TRBV10-1 combines with J gene TRBJ2-7; D is unresolved. The germline CDR1 and CDR2 sequences are WNHNN and SYGVQD (reference sequence). This CDR3 has 15 amino acids. Trimming pared 5 bases from V and 1 base from J, leaving 15 bases between. Here the CDR3 reads CASSPGEAYSYEQYF. The DNA of the CDR3 is TGCGCCAGCAGTCCTGGAGAGGCGTATTCCTACGAGCAGTACTTC.

This sequence joins TRBV4-3 and TRBJ1-1, with 8 bases that match TRBD1. Germline V gene lookup returns CDR1 LGHNA and CDR2 YSLEER. V lost 1 base and J lost 2; bases outside the gene matches: 6. This CDR3 contains 16 residues. CDR3 sequence (DNA): TGCGCCAGCAGCCAAGGACAGGGGACGGCTAACACTGAAGCTTTCTTT. Translation gives CASSQGQGTANTEAFF.

The chain links TRBV6-5 to TRBJ2-7, with TRBD1 matching over 9 bases. Germline assignment: CDR1 MNHEY and CDR2 SVGAGI. J lost 4 bases, V lost 6 bases, and 4 bases had no gene match. The CDR3 has 13 residues. CDR3 sequence: CASRGTGRYEQYF. CDR3 in DNA: TGTGCCAGCAGGGGGACAGGGAGGTACGAGCAGTACTTC.

This clone showed up just a few times. CDR3 sequence: CASSPSEGETQYF. The CDR3 coding sequence is TGTGCCAGCTCACCTTCGGAGGGTGAGACCCAGTACTTC. The chain couples TRBV18 to TRBJ2-5; D possibly corresponds to TRBD2 (6 bases). CDR3 size: 13 residues. Germline V gives CDR1 KGHSH, CDR2 LQKENI. Trimming pared 3 bases from V and 5 bases from J, leaving 10 bases between.

The CDR3, as DNA: TGTGCCAGCACCTTGCGCAGGGGCTCCGAAAAACTGTTTTTT. Translated: CASTLRRGSEKLFF. The chain employs TRBV7-6 and TRBJ1-4; a weak D match, TRBD1 (6 bases). Germline loops: CDR1 SGHVS, CDR2 FNYEAQ. The V and J ends lost 7 bases and 8 bases respectively, with 17 bases between them. The CDR3 covers 14 residues. The whole variable domain, filled in from reference TRBV7-6 and TRBJ1-4, reads GAGVSQSPRYKVTKRGQDVALRCDPISGHVSLYWYRQALGQGPEFLTYFNYEAQQDKSGLPNDRFSAERPEGSISTLTIQRTEQRDSAMYRCASTLRRGSEKLFFGSGTQLSVL.

With regard to this clone: The sample contains more than one DNA sequence encoding this CDR3. The rearrangement links TRBV7-8 to TRBJ1-2; 8 nucleotides agree with TRBD1. J lost 4 bases, V lost 0 bases, and 4 bases had no gene match. CDR1 is SGHVS and CDR2 is FQNEAQ in the germline V gene. CDR3 length: 15 amino acids. CDR3 sequence: CASSLASGGGYGYTF. The CDR3 DNA is TGTGCCAGCAGCTTAGCTTCAGGGGGCGGCTATGGCTACACCTTC.

The sample holds one count of this clone. The chain combines TRBV6-5 with TRBJ1-4; 7 positions match TRBD1. Germline trimming cut 6 bases from V and 7 bases from J; bases unmatched to any gene: 5. Germline V gene data show CDR1 as MNHEY and CDR2 as SVGAGI. CDR3 length: 13 amino acids. CDR3 sequence: CASRQGRAEKLFF. As DNA, the CDR3 is TGTGCCAGCAGACAGGGGCGGGCTGAAAAACTGTTTTTT.

J is TRBJ1-3 and V is TRBV19; D remains ambiguous. Per germline, CDR1 LNHDA and CDR2 SQIVND (reference sequence). Trimming removed 3 bases at V and 0 bases at J, with 15 bases between. The CDR3 extends over 17 amino acids. The CDR3 nucleotides are TGTGCCAGTAGTATGAGGAGGTGGGGAAACTCTGGAAACACCATATATTTT. This translates into CASSMRRWGNSGNTIYF.

The rearrangement links TRBV6-2 or TRBV6-3 to TRBJ2-1, with 7 bases that match TRBD1. Germline values: CDR1 MNHEY, CDR2 SVGEGT. V lost 6 bases, J lost 4 bases, and 6 bases stayed unmatched. The CDR3 spans 14 residues. CDR3 sequence reads: CASSSGQTYNEQFF. Here the CDR3 DNA reads TGTGCCAGCAGCTCGGGACAGACGTACAATGAGCAGTTCTTC.

J is TRBJ1-3 and V is TRBV13; 9 nucleotides line up with TRBD1. Germline lookup yields CDR1 PRHDT and CDR2 FYEKMQ (reference sequence). The CDR3 spans 15 residues. Trimming at V came to 6 bases and at J to 0 bases, leaving 3 bases not matched to a gene. The chain's CDR3 is CASRGQGSSGNTIYF. The DNA for the CDR3 is TGTGCCAGCAGGGGACAGGGTAGCTCTGGAAACACCATATATTTT.

This clone has more than one count but fewer than ten. The chain employs TRBV4-1 and TRBJ1-6, with 8 bases fitting TRBD1. There are 16 residues in the CDR3. Germline V gene lookup returns CDR1 MGHRA and CDR2 YSYEKL. Trimming took 3 bases from V and 4 from J; bases not matched to a gene: 5. CDR3 protein: CASSQSGQGYNSPLHF. The CDR3 nucleotides are TGCGCCAGCAGCCAGAGTGGACAGGGTTATAATTCACCCCTCCACTTT.

The chain couples TRBV24-1 to TRBJ1-2; unclear D gene. The V gene's germline CDR1 is KGHDR and CDR2 SFDVKD. The ends were cut back, 8 bases at V and 2 bases at J, with 11 bases in the middle. The CDR3 is made up of 13 amino acids. For the CDR3, the DNA is TGTGCCACCACCGGGGATTCCAACTATGGCTACACCTTC. Translation: CATTGDSNYGYTF.

V gene TRBV5-5 combines with J gene TRBJ1-5; 10 nucleotides agree with TRBD1. J lost 4 bases, V lost 3 bases, and 10 bases had no gene match. Germline loops: CDR1 SGHKS, CDR2 YYEKEE (reference sequence). There are 17 residues in the CDR3. CDR3 in DNA: TGTGCCAGCAGCTCGACCGGGACAGGGGTCGGAAATCAGCCCCAGCATTTT. This encodes CASSSTGTGVGNQPQHF.

The chain couples TRBV7-9 to TRBJ1-1; TRBD1 aligns across 11 bases. Germline V CDR1 and CDR2: SEHNR, FQNEAQ (reference sequence). The CDR3 runs 16 residues. The V gene end was trimmed by 4 bases and the J gene end by 4 bases; junction bases not matched to a gene: 8. The CDR3 DNA follows: TGTGCCAGCAGCTCAGCCCTTGGGACAGGGGGCACTGAAGCTTTCTTT. This gives the protein CASSSALGTGGTEAFF.

The gene calls are TRBV3-1 (or the pseudogene TRBV3-2) and TRBJ2-3, with D unclear. Trimming removed 0 bases from V and 0 bases from J, with 16 bases in between. This CDR3 comprises 18 residues. Germline CDR1 reads LGHDT; CDR2 reads YNNKEL (reference sequence). CDR3 amino acids: CASSQEGLWWVSTDTQYF. Written as DNA, the CDR3 is TGTGCCAGCAGCCAAGAGGGCCTTTGGTGGGTAAGCACAGATACGCAGTATTTT.

Here the CDR3 DNA reads TGTGCCTGGAGGACCGAGGGGGAACTGTTTTTT. Translation: CAWRTEGELFF. The rearrangement uses TRBV30 and TRBJ1-4; TRBD1 is a possible D gene (6 bases). Germline loops: CDR1 GTSNPN, CDR2 SVGIG (reference sequence). This CDR3 is built from 11 residues. Deletions cut 3 bases from V and 12 bases from J, with 11 bases between. The whole variable domain, filled in from reference TRBV30 and TRBJ1-4, reads SQTIHQWPATLVQPVGSPLSLECTVEGTSNPNLYWYRQAAGRGLQLLFYSVGIGQISSEVPQNLSASRPQDRQFILSSKKLLLSDSGFYLCAWRTEGELFFGSGTQLSVL.

This clone was counted only a few times. The rearrangement uses TRBV14 and TRBJ2-3; possibly TRBD1 for D (6 bases). The CDR3 is 16 amino acids. Per germline, CDR1 SGHDN and CDR2 FVKESK. Trimming removed 3 bases from V and 3 bases from J, with 16 bases in between. This chain's CDR3 is CASSQDSLEGTDTQYF. Written as DNA, the CDR3 is TGTGCCAGCAGCCAGGACAGCCTCGAGGGGACAGATACGCAGTATTTT.

The chain has TRBV15 and TRBJ2-7; 9 bases align to TRBD2. Looked up from germline, CDR1 is LNHNV and CDR2 is YYDKDF (reference sequence). The ends lost 0 bases at V and 3 bases at J; junction bases unmatched: 6. The CDR3 extends over 16 amino acids. In DNA form, the CDR3 reads TGTGCCACCAGCAGAGATCGAGCGGGGGGAAACTACGAGCAGTACTTC. Translated, it gives CATSRDRAGGNYEQYF.